These T cell receptor beta chains were read from a single sample in a study of blood T cells in healthy people across ages. Using its own MiXCR run on the 5' RACE reads, TCRdb lists one record per CDR3 protein. Among 980,000 or so distinct CDR3 sequences, about 48% were seen once, and the ten largest hold 13%. Source material: blood. The receptor set was obtained from a man aged 25 to 40 in good health. The CDR3 runs from the conserved cysteine through the conserved F or W. The D gene is left open where the match is weak. Where a row states a size, it is once, few, many or the class of an expanded clone; other rows omit it.

abundance,v_gene,j_gene,d_gene,CDR3nt,CDR3aa
-,TRBV20-1,TRBJ2-3,TRBD2,TGCAGTGCTAGAGATCCAGCGGGGGTTCTCACAGATACGCAGTATTTT,CSARDPAGVLTDTQYF
-,TRBV6-5,TRBJ2-7,-,TGTGCCAGCAGGGCGGCCTACGAGCAGTACTTC,CASRAAYEQYF
-,TRBV6-2/TRBV6-3,TRBJ1-2,TRBD1,TGTGCCAGCAAAACAGGGGGCAGCTATGGCTACACCTTC,CASKTGGSYGYTF
-,TRBV6-1,TRBJ2-7,-,TGTGCCAGCCGGCTTAGTCCCGAGCAGTACTTC,CASRLSPEQYF
-,TRBV27,TRBJ2-7,-,TGTGCCAGCAGTCCATCTCGTCTAGGATTGCACGAGCAGTACTTC,CASSPSRLGLHEQYF
-,TRBV7-2,TRBJ1-5,-,TGTGCCAGCAAAAGGGGGGGCAATCAGCCCCAGCATTTT,CASKRGGNQPQHF
-,TRBV12-3/TRBV12-4,TRBJ1-2,TRBD1,TGTGCCAGCAGTTACGGACAGGGGGCCTATGGCTACACCTTC,CASSYGQGAYGYTF
-,TRBV3-1,TRBJ2-4,-,TGTGCCAGCAGCCAAGTCGGGGAGGGGGCGAACATTCAGTACTTC,CASSQVGEGANIQYF
-,TRBV9,TRBJ1-2,-,TGTGCCAGCAGCGGAGTCAGGGACTTCGGCTATGGCTACACCTTC,CASSGVRDFGYGYTF
-,TRBV20-1,TRBJ2-7,-,TGCAGTGCTAGAGAGGGGGCGACCTCCTACGAGCAGTACTTC,CSAREGATSYEQYF
-,TRBV6-6,TRBJ2-5,-,TGTGCCAGCAGTCCCCCGGGGGTAAAAGGAGAGACCCAGTACTTC,CASSPPGVKGETQYF
-,TRBV6-2/TRBV6-3,TRBJ2-1,-,TGTGCCAGCAGTCAGCTGGTTCCCAATGAGCAGTTCTTC,CASSQLVPNEQFF
-,TRBV18,TRBJ2-5,-,TGTGCCAGCTCTCCTATTCAAGCAGGGTTCGCGGAGACCCTGTACTTC,CASSPIQAGFAETLYF
-,TRBV29-1,TRBJ1-1,-,TGCAGCGTGTCGGGTGGGTTGGCCGATGAAGCTTTCTTT,CSVSGGLADEAFF
-,TRBV21-1,TRBJ1-1,-,TGTGCCAGCAGTCTTAAGGGGGGGCTCACTGAAGCTTTCTTT,CASSLKGGLTEAFF
few,TRBV7-2,TRBJ1-2,-,TGTGCCAGCAGCGGCCGGTGGGAGGGCTATGGCTACACCTTC,CASSGRWEGYGYTF
few,TRBV20-1,TRBJ2-1,-,TGCAGTGCTAGTACGGGTCAATACAATGAGCAGTTCTTC,CSASTGQYNEQFF
-,TRBV27,TRBJ1-5,-,TGTGCCAGCAGTTCCCCCAGCTTCGGCAATCAGCCCCAGCATTTT,CASSSPSFGNQPQHF
few,TRBV2,TRBJ1-5,-,TGTGCCAGCAGTGTTAGCCTAAGGGGTCCCCAGCATTTT,CASSVSLRGPQHF
few,TRBV5-4,TRBJ2-3,TRBD2,TGTGCCAGCAGCTGGAGCGGGGGGGCCGGAGATACGCAGTATTTT,CASSWSGGAGDTQYF
-,TRBV6-2/TRBV6-3,TRBJ2-7,TRBD1,TGTGCCACGGGACGGACAGGGACCCACGAGCAGTACTTC,CATGRTGTHEQYF
-,TRBV20-1,TRBJ2-7,TRBD2,TGCAGTGCTAGAGATAGTAGCGGGGGGACCTCCGAGCAGTACTTC,CSARDSSGGTSEQYF
few,TRBV29-1,TRBJ2-5,-,TGCAGCGTTGAAGTCGTGGGGAAAACCCAGGAGACCCAGTACTTC,CSVEVVGKTQETQYF
-,TRBV7-2,TRBJ1-6,-,TGTGCCAGCAGCTGGACGGTAGATACTTCACCCCTCCACTTT,CASSWTVDTSPLHF
few,TRBV20-1,TRBJ2-3,TRBD2,TGCAGTGCTAGAGCGCTAGCGGGGCGCACAGATACGCAGTATTTT,CSARALAGRTDTQYF
-,TRBV3-1,TRBJ2-1,TRBD1,TGTGCCAGCAGCCAAGTAGTGACAGGGGCCCCCGATGAGCAGTTCTTC,CASSQVVTGAPDEQFF
-,TRBV20-1,TRBJ2-3,TRBD2,TGCAGTGCTAGGAAACTAGCGGGGGCCGGAGATACGCAGTATTTT,CSARKLAGAGDTQYF
-,TRBV28,TRBJ2-6,-,TGTGCCAGCAGTTCCCCCTGGTCGGAACCGAAAAGCTCTGGGGCCAACGTCCTGACTTTC,CASSSPWSEPKSSGANVLTF
-,TRBV29-1,TRBJ2-1,-,TGCAGCGTTGAACGGGCAGATCTATTCTACAATGAGCAGTTCTTC,CSVERADLFYNEQFF
few,TRBV20-1,TRBJ1-2,TRBD1,TGCAGTGCTAAGCTGACGGACAGGGGTGGCTACACCTTC,CSAKLTDRGGYTF
once,TRBV14,TRBJ2-1,TRBD2,TGTGCCAGCAGCCAACTTCGGGAGGGCCGAGATGAGCAGTTCTTC,CASSQLREGRDEQFF
-,TRBV3-1,TRBJ2-7,-,TGTGCCAGCAGCCAAGGTTCGGAGGGGGCCTACGAGCAGTACTTC,CASSQGSEGAYEQYF
-,TRBV5-1,TRBJ2-3,-,TGCGCCAGCAGCTTGGGGCCAGTCCACATGGGAGATACGCAGTATTTT,CASSLGPVHMGDTQYF
-,TRBV5-1,TRBJ1-6,-,TGCGCCAGCAGCCCGGAGGAAAATTCACCCCTCCACTTT,CASSPEENSPLHF
-,TRBV6-1,TRBJ2-7,TRBD1,TGTGCCAGCAGGACCCCGGGACAGGGGCCATACGAGCAGTACTTC,CASRTPGQGPYEQYF
few,TRBV11-1,TRBJ2-3,TRBD1,TGTGCCAGCAGCTATAATCCAATCAGGGGGAGCACAGATACGCAGTATTTT,CASSYNPIRGSTDTQYF
few,TRBV7-9,TRBJ2-4,-,TGTGCCAGCAGCATAGGAAGGCCAGATGTGGCCAAAAACATTCAGTACTTC,CASSIGRPDVAKNIQYF
-,TRBV6-1,TRBJ2-6,-,TGTGCCAGCACTCCGACCGGGGCGGTCAGCTCTGGGGCCAACGTCCTGACTTTC,CASTPTGAVSSGANVLTF
-,TRBV6-6,TRBJ2-7,-,TGTGCCGGCGGCCGCTTAGCGGTGGGCTCCTACGAGCAGTACTTC,CAGGRLAVGSYEQYF
-,TRBV6-6,TRBJ2-3,TRBD1,TGTGCCAGCAGTTCATGGACAGGGGGACTTGGGGGAGATACGCAGTATTTT,CASSSWTGGLGGDTQYF
once,TRBV3-1,TRBJ1-1,TRBD1,TGTGCCAGCAGACCAGGGGGCGGAGGAGGAGCTTTCTTT,CASRPGGGGGAFF
-,TRBV2,TRBJ1-1,-,TGTGCCAGCAGGGCCGGGGAGGCTCGGGCTGAAGCTTTCTTT,CASRAGEARAEAFF
-,TRBV13,TRBJ1-6,TRBD1,TGTGCCAGCAGCTTCTGGACAGGGGGCGTCTCACCCCTCCACTTT,CASSFWTGGVSPLHF
-,TRBV3-1,TRBJ2-1,TRBD2,TGTGCCAGCAGCCAAGAATTGACTAGCTTGGGCAATGAGCAGTTCTTC,CASSQELTSLGNEQFF
few,TRBV5-1,TRBJ2-7,TRBD1,TGCGCCAGCAGGTTACAGGGGAACTCCTACGAGCAGTACTTC,CASRLQGNSYEQYF